This TCR beta chain appears in the sequencing data of a study of blood T cell repertoires in COVID-19. As for the study in general: From the United States, Italy and Spain came samples of acute and convalescent COVID-19. Sources were T cells, B-cell-depleted T cells, or PBMCs; the material itself was cDNA or gDNA.

Germline CDR1 MNHEY, CDR2 SVGAGI. V lost 2 bases, J lost 4 bases, and 7 bases stayed unmatched. The CDR3 consists of 16 residues. Per the original methods: Nucleated cell number was recorded as an estimate derived from reference gene primer amplification. Measured with immunoSEQ multiplex PCR; TCRdb has only the in-frame clones, and not every one. For V, J and clone size, that table is used; D and trimming come from the DNA. The sample records 100,000 to 150,000 clones, 55% to 75% being singletons. The V and J genes are TRBV6-5 and TRBJ1-2, with 10 bases matching TRBD1. This clonotype originated in a human donor with acute or convalescent COVID-19. The donor label of this sample is uncertain. Sequences were obtained from peripheral blood. CDR3 nucleotides: TGTGCCAGCAGTTACGAGCGGACAGGGGGGACCTATGGCTACACCTTC. Its protein product is CASSYERTGGTYGYTF.